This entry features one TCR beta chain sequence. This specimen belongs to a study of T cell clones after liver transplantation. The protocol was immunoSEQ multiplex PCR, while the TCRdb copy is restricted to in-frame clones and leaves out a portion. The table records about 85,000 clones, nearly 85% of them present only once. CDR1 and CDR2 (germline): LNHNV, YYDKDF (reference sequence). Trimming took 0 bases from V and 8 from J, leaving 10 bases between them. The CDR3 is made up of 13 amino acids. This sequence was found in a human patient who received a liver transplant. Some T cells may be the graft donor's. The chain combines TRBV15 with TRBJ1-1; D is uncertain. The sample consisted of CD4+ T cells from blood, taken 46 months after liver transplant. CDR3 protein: CATSREDRSEAFF. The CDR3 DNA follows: TGTGCCACCAGCAGAGAGGACCGGTCCGAAGCTTTCTTT.